Shown below are 22 T cell receptor beta chains from a single sample sequenced in a study of blood T cell repertoires in COVID-19. Clones were sequenced by immunoSEQ multiplex PCR, and TCRdb holds only the in-frame ones, with some missing. The table shows approximately 220,000 clones, with 86% occurring only once. The specimen was PBMCs or T cells enriched from blood (not recorded which). These receptors all come from a woman aged 40 to 49 with acute COVID-19.

As regards this clone: Other DNA sequences of this sample code for an identical CDR3. The rearrangement joins TRBV3-1 (or the pseudogene TRBV3-2) to TRBJ1-2; 8 bases map to TRBD1. This CDR3 comprises 15 residues. Germline CDR1 and CDR2: LGHDT and YNNKEL (reference sequence). The ends lost 4 bases at V and 2 bases at J; junction bases unmatched: 6. CDR3 protein: CASSPRGQGNYGYTF. DNA for the CDR3: TGTGCCAGCAGCCCTAGAGGACAGGGAAACTATGGCTACACCTTC.

The V and J genes are TRBV7-9 and TRBJ1-2, with 7 bases identical to TRBD1. The germline V gene has CDR1 SEHNR and CDR2 FQNEAQ (reference sequence). The CDR3 length is 15 residues. The V segment lost 5 bases and the J segment 5 bases; nucleotides outside the gene matches: 11. CDR3 nucleotide sequence: TGTGCCAGCAGCCACTCGGACAGGATGCCTTATGGCTACACCTTC. The encoded protein is CASSHSDRMPYGYTF.

Here the CDR3 DNA reads TGTGCCAGCAGTTTTTCTTTGGGACAGGGGTGGTCACCCCTCCACTTT. The encoded protein is CASSFSLGQGWSPLHF. The J gene is TRBJ1-6, the V gene TRBV27; 10 positions agree with TRBD1. The length of the CDR3 is 16 residues. The junction had 9 bases not matched to a gene; V was cut back by 3 bases and J by 10 bases. Germline V gene data show CDR1 as MNHEY and CDR2 as SMNVEV (reference sequence).

The chain carries TRBV10-3 and TRBJ1-5, with D perhaps matching TRBD1 (5 bases). This CDR3 contains 17 residues. In germline, CDR1 is ENHRY, CDR2 SYGVKD. V lost 4 bases and J 1 base, leaving 17 bases between the germline ends. CDR3 region: CAISGKGRDTSNQPQHF. CDR3 sequence (DNA): TGTGCCATCAGTGGGAAAGGCAGGGATACGAGCAATCAGCCCCAGCATTTT.

The chain uses TRBV15 and TRBJ2-1; a possible D gene is TRBD1 (5 bases). Trimming removed 5 bases from V and 2 bases from J, with 13 bases in between. The length of the CDR3 is 15 residues. CDR1 is LNHNV and CDR2 is YYDKDF in the germline V gene (reference sequence). CDR3 nucleotide sequence: TGTGCCACCAGCTCGGCCGACAGCACCTACAATGAGCAGTTCTTC. This translates into CATSSADSTYNEQFF.

The chain couples TRBV5-6 to TRBJ1-4, with 9 bases aligning to TRBD1. Germline CDR1 SGHDT, CDR2 YYEEEE. CDR3 length: 19 residues. Unmatched junction bases numbered 18, after V lost 3 bases and J lost 6 bases. CDR3 region: CASSSPKIDRDREDEKLFF. CDR3 coding DNA: TGTGCCAGCAGCTCTCCGAAAATTGACCGGGACAGGGAGGATGAAAAACTGTTTTTT.

The J gene is TRBJ1-1, the V gene TRBV5-1; D unclear. V was trimmed by 5 bases and J by 2 bases, leaving 16 bases between them. Germline V lookup: CDR1 SGHRS, CDR2 YFSETQ. The CDR3 runs to 15 residues. CDR3 DNA: TGCGCCAGCAGACCCCAACAGAAACCTAACACTGAAGCTTTCTTT. Amino acid sequence: CASRPQQKPNTEAFF.

This clone came up once. The V gene is TRBV9, the J gene TRBJ1-1, with 10 bases that match TRBD1. The CDR3 covers 15 residues. CDR1 SGDLS and CDR2 YYNGEE come from the germline V gene. V gave up 3 bases and J gave up 4 bases; unmatched junction bases: 6. The DNA of the CDR3 is TGTGCCAGCAGCGCCCTAAGGACAGGGGGCACTGAAGCTTTCTTT. It specifies CASSALRTGGTEAFF.

The rearrangement joins TRBV29-1 to TRBJ1-1, with TRBD1 matching 8 bases. The CDR3 has 13 residues. Germline V lookup: CDR1 SQVTM, CDR2 ANQGSEA. V was clipped by 6 bases and J by 1 base; unmatched bases: 4. The CDR3 is CSVSGQGNTEAFF. CDR3 nucleotides: TGCAGCGTCTCCGGACAGGGGAACACTGAAGCTTTCTTT.

This clone is termed large. This chain joins TRBV24-1 and TRBJ2-3, with 7 bases matching TRBD2. Per germline, CDR1 KGHDR and CDR2 SFDVKD. Trimming at V came to 0 bases and at J to 5 bases, leaving 4 bases not matched to a gene. The length of the CDR3 is 15 residues. CDR3: CATSDLSGGGDTQYF. Written as DNA, the CDR3 is TGTGCCACCAGTGATTTGAGTGGGGGGGGAGATACGCAGTATTTT.

The gene calls are TRBV5-5 and TRBJ1-2; weak D call: TRBD1 (5 bases). CDR1 and CDR2 (germline): SGHKS, YYEKEE (reference sequence). The CDR3 loop spans 13 amino acids. V was clipped by 3 bases and J by 7 bases, with 13 bases between them. The CDR3 nucleotides read TGTGCCAGCAGCTCGGGACTCTCTGGTGGCTACACCTTC. Its translation: CASSSGLSGGYTF.

The gene calls are TRBV29-1 and TRBJ1-2, with 11 bases matching TRBD1. The CDR3 runs to 14 residues. CDR1 and CDR2 (germline): SQVTM, ANQGSEA. V lost 1 base and J lost 8; bases outside the gene matches: 6. The CDR3 nucleotides are TGCAGCGTTGAAGGGGACAGGGGGGTACGGGGCTACACCTTC. Residues: CSVEGDRGVRGYTF.

DNA of the CDR3: TGTGCCACCAGCAGAGCCGGGGACAGGTGGAATCAGCCCCAGCATTTT. As protein: CATSRAGDRWNQPQHF. V gene TRBV15 combines with J gene TRBJ1-5; TRBD1 aligns across 8 bases. CDR1 and CDR2 (germline): LNHNV, YYDKDF (reference sequence). The V segment lost 1 base and the J segment 4 bases; nucleotides outside the gene matches: 6. This CDR3 has 16 amino acids.

The rearrangement joins TRBV12-3 or TRBV12-4 to TRBJ1-1; 10 bases match TRBD1. The V segment lost 5 bases and the J segment 11 bases; nucleotides outside the gene matches: 2. This CDR3 has 11 residues. The CDR3 reads CASSPGQGAFF. The CDR3 DNA is TGTGCCAGCAGTCCGGGACAGGGGGCTTTCTTT.

The chain is built from TRBV19 and TRBJ2-1; D might be TRBD2 (6 bases). The CDR3 sequence is 14 residues long. Deletions cut 5 bases from V and 9 bases from J, with 17 bases between. In germline, CDR1 is LNHDA, CDR2 SQIVND (reference sequence). The CDR3 here is CASSPPPAGGEQFF. CDR3 nucleotide sequence: TGTGCCAGTAGTCCCCCCCCAGCGGGTGGTGAGCAGTTCTTC.

The chain recombines TRBV27 with TRBJ2-7, with D perhaps TRBD2 (5 bases). Germline V gene sequence: CDR1 MNHEY, CDR2 SMNVEV (reference sequence). The CDR3 is 14 amino acids. V gave up 6 bases and J gave up 1 base, with 13 bases separating them. CDR3 residues: CASSPYRESYEQYF. The CDR3 DNA is TGTGCCAGCAGCCCCTACCGGGAATCCTACGAGCAGTACTTC.

This rearrangement joins TRBV5-6 to TRBJ1-2, with 10 bases lining up with TRBD1. The trim removed 4 bases at V and 4 bases at J, leaving 7 bases unmatched. Germline V lookup: CDR1 SGHDT, CDR2 YYEEEE. CDR3 length equals 15 residues. In nucleotides, the CDR3 is TGTGCCAGCAGCGGGACAGGGGCGGTAATCTATGGCTACACCTTC. Its protein is CASSGTGAVIYGYTF.

The chain links TRBV2 to TRBJ2-7; the D is unclear. The V gene's germline CDR1 is SNHLY and CDR2 FYNNEI. The CDR3 consists of 10 residues. V lost 6 bases and J 6 bases, leaving 6 bases between the germline ends. CDR3 protein: CASRQSEQYF. In nucleotides, the CDR3 is TGTGCCAGCAGGCAGTCCGAGCAGTACTTC.

In nucleotides, the CDR3 is TGCAGCGCCAAGGGTTGGGCAGGGGATGAAAAACTGTTTTTT. It yields the protein CSAKGWAGDEKLFF. The chain employs TRBV29-1 and TRBJ1-4; TRBD1 might be the D (6 bases). V lost 7 bases and J lost 6, with 18 bases in between. Germline CDR1 is SQVTM and CDR2 is ANQGSEA. This CDR3 has 14 amino acids. Supplemented by reference TRBV29-1 and TRBJ1-4, the full variable domain reads SAVISQKPSRDICQRGTSLTIQCQVDSQVTMMFWYRQQPGQSLTLIATANQGSEATYESGFVIDKFPISRPNLTFSTLTVSNMSPEDSSIYLCSAKGWAGDEKLFFGSGTQLSVL.

The chain joins TRBV7-3 to TRBJ2-1; the D gene is possibly TRBD2 (6 bases). V lost 5 bases and J 2 bases, leaving 13 bases between the germline ends. The CDR3 is 15 residues long. Germline V CDR1 and CDR2: SGHTA, FQGTGA. The CDR3: CASSADYRTYNEQFF. For the CDR3, the DNA is TGTGCCAGCAGCGCGGACTATCGAACCTACAATGAGCAGTTCTTC.

This clone turned up a few times. This CDR3 is CASSSRERNSPLHF. The CDR3 DNA sequence: TGTGCCAGCAGTAGTAGGGAGAGAAATTCACCCCTCCACTTT. The V gene is TRBV14, the J gene TRBJ1-6; D gene uncertain. The CDR3 runs 14 residues. Trimming left V 6 bases short and J 7 bases short, with 13 bases between. Germline lookup yields CDR1 SGHDN and CDR2 FVKESK.

The rearrangement links TRBV5-4 to TRBJ1-2; 8 bases match TRBD1. V was pared by 5 bases and J by 3 bases, with 12 bases of the junction left unmatched. From germline, CDR1 is SGHNT and CDR2 YYREEE (reference sequence). The CDR3 loop spans 16 amino acids. The CDR3: CASSSTGEPNHYGYTF. The CDR3 bases are TGTGCCAGCAGTTCGACAGGGGAACCAAATCACTATGGCTACACCTTC.